The source of this T cell receptor (beta chain) is a study of identical twins (dated by TCRdb to about 2016). About the full investigation: TCR alpha and beta repertoires from monozygotic twins, unrelated adults of various ages and cord blood were deep-sequenced to test whether fetal clonotypes persist. Replicate twin experiments were performed at different times using different library preparation protocols to rule out contamination. Overall study outcomes, separate from this receptor: The excess sharing between twins in beta out-of-frame sequences was weaker because fewer shared sequences reduced the signal-to-noise ratio. Because the same donors could not be followed over many years, the conclusions relied on cross-sectional statistical analysis. Out-of-frame TCR alpha sequences shared between twins showed an excess of low generation-probability sequences compared with coincidental sharing between unrelated individuals. In monozygotic twins, out-of-frame TCR alpha sharing was systematically underestimated by recombination models, although the models agreed with sharing between unrelated individuals. Fewer insertions were carried by abundant cord blood beta clonotypes; a weaker similar trend was observed in young adult naive repertoires, while no such trend was observed in memory repertoires. Invariant T cells such as MAIT and iNKT could partly confound zero-insertion analyses, although diverse VJ usage argued against such confounding for most clonotypes.

A note on this clonotype: Its cognate antigen has yet to be identified. No base quality values were provided; no much bigger clone lies one nucleotide off.

Inclusive of the bounding cysteine and phenylalanine, the CDR3 is 15 residues long. The read is trimmed to its CDR3 DNA, 45 bases read in frame from base 1. The germline V gene supplies CDR1 SGHRS and CDR2 YFSETQ. The germline V end is reduced by 4 bases and the J end by 8 bases; junction bases left unmatched: 11. Library prep was done by 5' RACE. This sample was sequenced with an Illumina HiSeq 2000. Template switching introduced a universal primer binding site; the final cDNA contained a unique molecular identifier, enabling accurate counting of TCR cDNA molecules. Specific primers in the conserved constant-segment region were used to synthesize first-strand cDNA for TCR alpha and beta chains. Each cDNA library was double barcoded, with a SMART-Mk sample barcode plus Illumina barcodes, to control for contamination. TruSeq adapter sequences along with Illumina sample barcodes were introduced in two successive PCR steps. TCR alpha and beta cDNA libraries were sequenced on the Illumina HiSeq platform with custom primers. The study's processing was this. Unique molecular identifiers were extracted from raw reads with MiGEC, and CDR3 positions were determined with MiXCR. For each individual, recombination models were inferred using an EM algorithm with the repgenHMM and IGoR tools. The analysis of shared clonotypes was done with the tcR package in R, with sharing normalized by the product of cloneset sizes. Out-of-frame nonproductive sequences were analyzed to study raw recombination free of thymic and clonal selection effects. In TCRdb, the public reads were trimmed at Q25 with fastp and aligned with MiXCR, with productive beta chains retained. Entries are consolidated by CDR3 protein sequence, retaining the most common genes and DNA. These V and J calls derive from TCRdb rather than the authors' analysis. This sample is represented by 450,000 or so distinct CDR3 sequences; about 14% of them were singletons. The ten biggest clones cover about 0.52% of the sample.

Every donor was a healthy Caucasian. Three pairs of female monozygotic twins, all aged 18 to 29 years, made up the twin cohort. Positive isolation kits from Invitrogen were used to isolate the CD4+ and CD8+ T cell populations. The same sample was also studied in work on yellow fever vaccine responses in identical twins. The other study reports the following: The authors reported that the T cell response to vaccination in identical twins appeared partly convergent and partly personalized. Focusing on identical twins, the study followed the T cell clones that responded to the vaccine, and did so with precision.

This receptor was identified in a woman aged 18-29 years in good health. Sequencing was performed on CD4+ T cells sorted from blood. The sequence is built from TRBV5-1 and TRBJ2-1; 8 bases in the middle match TRBD1. DNA sequence: TGCGCCAGCAGCGTCCAGGGGGCTATTTCCCATGAGCAGTTCTTC. Protein translation: CASSVQGAISHEQFF.